This T cell receptor beta chain derives from a study of CD8+ T cells in alopecia areata. Isolated RNA was reverse transcribed into cDNA used as the sequencing template. Clones were read by immunoSEQ multiplex PCR, and TCRdb kept only the in-frame ones, dropping some. Counted here are 150,000 to 200,000 clones, just over 65% occurring once; the ten biggest clones make up 0.9% to 1%. Documented treatment: oral pan-JAK inhibitor, 5-10 mg twice daily. Germline CDR1 SQVTM, CDR2 ANQGSEA. This CDR3 comprises 13 residues. After removal of 7 bases from V and 2 bases from J, the junction contained 7 bases not matched to a gene.

Sequencing was performed on CD4+ T cells sorted from blood, taken at week 4, from a patient treated with tofacitinib. The clonotype comes from a human donor with alopecia areata. V gene TRBV29-1 combines with J gene TRBJ1-1; 7 nucleotides match TRBD1. DNA of the CDR3: TGCAGCGCTTCGACAGGGACTAACACTGAAGCTTTCTTT. It translates to CSASTGTNTEAFF. The variable domain in full, completed from reference TRBV29-1 and TRBJ1-1, reads SAVISQKPSRDICQRGTSLTIQCQVDSQVTMMFWYRQQPGQSLTLIATANQGSEATYESGFVIDKFPISRPNLTFSTLTVSNMSPEDSSIYLCSASTGTNTEAFFGQGTRLTVV.